One sample yielded the 15 T cell receptor beta chains listed below, sequenced in a study of identical twins. MiXCR, applied by TCRdb to the 5' RACE reads, yields one record per CDR3 protein. The sample consists of roughly 350,000 distinct CDR3 sequences, around an eighth of them appearing once. The same specimen was also included in a second study, on yellow fever vaccine responses in identical twins.

Sequenced material: CD8+ T cells sorted from blood. Source of these receptors: a young woman in good health.

The chain combines TRBV2 with TRBJ2-1; 11 bases line up with TRBD2. The CDR3 consists of 17 residues. The trim removed 7 bases at V and 3 bases at J, leaving 11 bases unmatched. Per the germline V gene, CDR1 is SNHLY and CDR2 is FYNNEI. The CDR3 nucleotides are TGTGCCAGCACCTTCTCCCTAGCGGGAGGCTTCTACAATGAGCAGTTCTTC. The encoded protein is CASTFSLAGGFYNEQFF. Full variable domain (rest looked up from reference TRBV2 and TRBJ2-1): EPEVTQTPSHQVTQMGQEVILRCVPISNHLYFYWYRQILGQKVEFLVSFYNNEISEKSEIFDDQFSVERPDGSNFTLKIRSTKLEDSAMYFCASTFSLAGGFYNEQFFGPGTRLTVL.

This clonotype was seen ten or more times. The V call is TRBV5-1, the J call TRBJ1-5; a possible D gene is TRBD1 (5 bases). V shed 1 base and J shed 5 bases, with 7 bases lying between them. The CDR3 extends over 13 amino acids. Looked up from germline, CDR1 is SGHRS and CDR2 is YFSETQ. CDR3 in amino acids: CASSLIRDQPQHF. The CDR3, as DNA: TGCGCCAGCAGCTTGATCAGGGATCAGCCCCAGCATTTT. The full variable domain, in which reference TRBV5-1 and TRBJ1-5 provide the parts outside the CDR3, is KAGVTQTPRYLIKTRGQQVTLSCSPISGHRSVSWYQQTPGQGLQFLFEYFSETQRNKGNFPGRFSGRQFSNSRSEMNVSTLELGDSALYLCASSLIRDQPQHFGDGTRLSIL.

This clonotype was picked up many times. The chain links TRBV5-6 to TRBJ2-2; D remains unclear. Germline CDR1 SGHDT, CDR2 YYEEEE. This CDR3 is built from 13 residues. The germline V and J ends were trimmed by 6 bases and 3 bases, with 9 bases remaining between them. CDR3 bases: TGTGCCAGCAACATTGGGTACACCGGGGAGCTGTTTTTT. It yields the protein CASNIGYTGELFF.

This clonotype was picked up many times. The chain is built from TRBV12-3 or TRBV12-4 and TRBJ2-5, with TRBD1 identical over 9 bases. Trimming at V came to 5 bases and at J to 5 bases, leaving 6 bases not matched to a gene. The CDR3 is made up of 14 amino acids. Here the CDR3 reads CASSEGQGRETQYF. In nucleotides, the CDR3 is TGTGCCAGCAGTGAGGGACAGGGAAGGGAGACCCAGTACTTC.

This clonotype has a handful of counts. The chain is built from TRBV6-5 and TRBJ1-2; 7 positions agree with TRBD1. The V and J ends lost 2 bases and 3 bases, in that order; junction bases with no gene match: 3. The germline V gene has CDR1 MNHEY and CDR2 SVGAGI. The CDR3 is 14 amino acids. This CDR3 reads CASSYGGQDYGYTF. In DNA form, the CDR3 reads TGTGCCAGCAGTTACGGAGGACAGGACTATGGCTACACCTTC.

The chain recombines TRBV12-3 or TRBV12-4 with TRBJ2-1; 7 nucleotides line up with TRBD1. V was clipped by 5 bases and J by 4 bases; unmatched bases: 14. The CDR3 spans 17 residues. CDR3 protein: CASSAEPGQRKYNEQFF. The CDR3 DNA is TGTGCCAGCAGTGCTGAACCGGGACAGAGGAAATACAATGAGCAGTTCTTC.

This clonotype was detected a few times. This sequence joins TRBV12-3 or TRBV12-4 and TRBJ2-5, with 7 bases matching TRBD2. The CDR3 consists of 17 residues. V was pared by 2 bases and J by 2 bases, with 11 bases of the junction left unmatched. The CDR3 loop reads CASSLPLVGGPQETQYF. Written as DNA, the CDR3 is TGTGCCAGCAGTTTACCCCTGGTGGGAGGGCCTCAAGAGACCCAGTACTTC.

This clonotype has just a few counts. This chain uses TRBV7-2 with TRBJ2-1; 10 bases fit TRBD2. Germline trimming cut 2 bases from V and 6 bases from J; bases unmatched to any gene: 7. The CDR3 runs 16 residues. Germline lookup yields CDR1 SGHTA and CDR2 FQGNSA. In DNA form, the CDR3 reads TGTGCCAGCAGCTTACCACTAGCGGGATCCCCCAATGAGCAGTTCTTC. Amino acid sequence: CASSLPLAGSPNEQFF.

This sequence joins TRBV15 and TRBJ2-1, with unresolved D. Germline V gene lookup returns CDR1 LNHNV and CDR2 YYDKDF (reference sequence). V was shortened by 0 bases and J by 10 bases, with 10 bases between the two germline ends. The CDR3 consists of 13 residues. The CDR3 region is CATSRDLAPEQFF. DNA of the CDR3: TGTGCCACCAGCAGAGATTTGGCTCCGGAGCAGTTCTTC.

The rearrangement joins TRBV4-1 to TRBJ1-2; TRBD1 matches at 7 bases. The V segment lost 1 base and the J segment 3 bases; nucleotides outside the gene matches: 2. CDR3 length: 14 amino acids. Germline V gene sequence: CDR1 MGHRA, CDR2 YSYEKL. This chain's CDR3 is CASSQGGTDYGYTF. The CDR3, as DNA: TGCGCCAGCAGCCAAGGGGGGACAGACTATGGCTACACCTTC.

This clonotype came up many times. V gene TRBV3-1 combines with J gene TRBJ2-7, with 7 bases fitting TRBD2. Germline V gene sequence: CDR1 LGHDT, CDR2 YNNKEL (reference sequence). The J segment lost 2 bases and the V segment lost 1 base, leaving 2 bases of the junction unmatched. The CDR3 spans 14 residues. This CDR3 is CASSQGLAAYEQYF. CDR3 DNA: TGTGCCAGCAGCCAAGGACTAGCTGCCTACGAGCAGTACTTC.

The rearrangement uses TRBV6-5 and TRBJ2-1, with 7 bases identical to TRBD2. The CDR3 consists of 17 residues. Looked up from germline, CDR1 is MNHEY and CDR2 is SVGAGI. Trimming cost V 0 bases and J 1 base; bases outside gene matches: 6. This CDR3 is CASSYSGGSSSYNEQFF. CDR3 DNA sequence: TGTGCCAGCAGTTACTCGGGCGGGAGCTCTTCCTACAATGAGCAGTTCTTC.

This chain uses TRBV6-5 with TRBJ2-2, with a possible D match to TRBD2 (5 bases). CDR1 is MNHEY, CDR2 SVGAGI, per germline. The CDR3 is 15 residues long. V lost 0 bases and J 3 bases, leaving 8 bases between the germline ends. The CDR3: CASSYSVGDTGELFF. CDR3 in DNA: TGTGCCAGCAGTTACTCGGTGGGAGACACCGGGGAGCTGTTTTTT.

This clonotype has only a few counts. V and J are TRBV5-1 and TRBJ1-1, with D hard to call. There are 12 residues in the CDR3. Trimming shortened V by 0 bases and J by 10 bases, and 10 bases separated the two germline ends. Germline CDR1 and CDR2: SGHRS and YFSETQ. The CDR3 DNA reads TGCGCCAGCAGCTTGGGTCAGGAGGGAGCTTTCTTT. Protein: CASSLGQEGAFF.

The rearrangement links TRBV11-1 to TRBJ2-1, with TRBD2 matching over 9 bases. Germline V gene sequence: CDR1 SGHAT, CDR2 FQDESV (reference sequence). The CDR3 extends over 20 amino acids. With V trimmed by 4 bases and J by 0 bases, 16 bases remained unmatched. The CDR3 DNA reads TGTGCCAGCAGCTCTCCTCCGGGACTAGCAGCATCTAGCTCCTACAATGAGCAGTTCTTC. Its translation: CASSSPPGLAASSSYNEQFF.